The 30 T cell receptor beta chains presented below share a single source sample, sequenced in a study of regulatory T cells in long-lasting Graves disease listed by TCRdb under 2021. The time point tag for this specimen amounts to: persistent/refractory GD, antithyroid drugs over 5 years with positive TRAb. For both TCR sequencing and RNA sequencing, RNA was extracted from PBMCs using TRIzol. Libraries were built with multiplex PCR. The sequencer was an Illumina HiSeq 4000. To build TCR beta libraries, CDR3 regions were amplified by Arm-PCR using iRepertoire HTBI primers. TCRdb trimmed the raw reads at Q25, called clones with MiXCR and kept productive beta chains. Entries are consolidated by CDR3 protein sequence, retaining the most common genes and DNA. The sample has about 470,000 distinct CDR3 sequences on record, more than 20% of them singletons. Together, the top ten hold approximately 7.8% of the sample.

The starting material was peripheral blood mononuclear cells (PBMCs), obtained when the disease was refractory, from a patient treated with antithyroid drugs. The receptors stem from a female donor with Graves disease.

The V gene is TRBV3-1, the J gene TRBJ2-4; D possibly corresponds to TRBD2 (6 bases). The germline V and J ends were trimmed by 4 bases and 1 base, with 8 bases remaining between them. Germline V gene sequence: CDR1 LGHDT, CDR2 YNNKEL (reference sequence). The CDR3 loop spans 14 amino acids. The CDR3 loop is CASSPREAKNIQYF. The CDR3 DNA follows: TGTGCCAGCAGCCCTCGGGAGGCCAAAAACATTCAGTACTTC.

This clonotype came up many times. This sequence joins TRBV28 and TRBJ1-2, with 7 bases aligning to TRBD1. Germline V gives CDR1 MDHEN, CDR2 SYDVKM. Germline trimming cut 4 bases from V and 4 bases from J; bases unmatched to any gene: 6. The CDR3 loop spans 14 amino acids. The CDR3 DNA reads as TGTGCCAGCAGTTGGGGACAGCAGCCCTATGGCTACACCTTC. Translation gives CASSWGQQPYGYTF.

This clonotype has only a few counts. Since a much larger clone is just one base distant, this may be a read error. The gene calls are TRBV27 and TRBJ1-2, with a tentative D call TRBD1 (6 bases). The CDR3 has 14 residues. The V and J ends lost 6 bases and 7 bases respectively, with 18 bases between them. Looked up from germline, CDR1 is MNHEY and CDR2 is SMNVEV (reference sequence). In nucleotides, the CDR3 is TGTGCCAGCAGCTTGGTGGGACAAGGGAGTGGCTACACCTTC. Residues: CASSLVGQGSGYTF.

This clonotype was seen ten or more times. The chain links TRBV6-1 to TRBJ1-2; no clear D gene. Germline loops: CDR1 MNHNS, CDR2 SASEGT. Deletions cut 6 bases from V and 0 bases from J, with 8 bases between. This CDR3 region has 13 residues. CDR3 in DNA: TGTGCCAGCAGAGAGAAGGCTAACTATGGCTACACCTTC. Amino acids: CASREKANYGYTF.

This chain links TRBV5-1 with TRBJ1-1, with 7 positions matching TRBD1. V shed 0 bases and J 4 bases; nucleotides not matched to a gene: 12. The V gene's germline CDR1 is SGHRS and CDR2 YFSETQ. This CDR3 is 17 amino acids long. For the CDR3, the DNA is TGCGCCAGCAGCTTGGGCCGGGACAGTCCAAGGAGCACTGAAGCTTTCTTT. Translating it yields CASSLGRDSPRSTEAFF.

The CDR3 bases are TGTGCCAGCAGCCACTACGGGAGGGCCGACGAGCAGTACTTC. It specifies CASSHYGRADEQYF. The chain combines TRBV14 with TRBJ2-7; 8 bases fit TRBD2. V trimming: 3 bases; J trimming: 5 bases; junction bases outside the gene matches: 6. Germline V lookup: CDR1 SGHDN, CDR2 FVKESK. The CDR3 contains 14 residues.

Of note for this clonotype: The junction departs from germline at one end; a sequencing error may be responsible. The V and J genes are TRBV19 and TRBJ2-7, with 12 bases fitting TRBD2. The CDR3 totals 13 residues. Per germline, CDR1 LNHDA and CDR2 SQIVND (reference sequence). The CDR3 sequence: CSVKTSGGGEQYF. CDR3 DNA: TGCAGCGTAAAGACTAGCGGGGGTGGAGAGCAGTACTTC.

This chain connects TRBV6-1 to TRBJ2-2; a possible D gene is TRBD1 (6 bases). CDR1 is MNHNS, CDR2 SASEGT, per germline. Deletions cut 7 bases from V and 6 bases from J, with 21 bases between. The CDR3 length is 16 residues. DNA for the CDR3: TGTGCCAGCAACGTATTACACAGGGTTGAGGCCGGGGAGCTGTTTTTT. Amino acids: CASNVLHRVEAGELFF.

This clonotype was seen a handful of times. The rearrangement joins TRBV29-1 to TRBJ2-2, with D tentatively TRBD2 (5 bases). The germline V and J ends were trimmed by 0 bases and 6 bases, with 8 bases remaining between them. The length of the CDR3 is 13 residues. Germline V lookup: CDR1 SQVTM, CDR2 ANQGSEA. CDR3 sequence: CSVEDGVAGELFF. The CDR3 nucleotides read TGCAGCGTTGAAGACGGGGTGGCCGGGGAGCTGTTTTTT.

There are many counts of this clonotype. V gene TRBV6-1 combines with J gene TRBJ2-7; 9 bases align to TRBD1. V was clipped by 4 bases and J by 3 bases; unmatched bases: 7. The CDR3 extends over 15 amino acids. Looked up from germline, CDR1 is MNHNS and CDR2 is SASEGT. Here the CDR3 reads CASSAPGQGLYEQYF. Written as DNA, the CDR3 is TGTGCCAGCAGTGCCCCGGGACAGGGTCTCTACGAGCAGTACTTC.

In its sample, this clonotype was seen once. CDR3: CAISPTGGDGELFF. The CDR3 coding sequence is TGTGCCATCAGTCCGACAGGGGGGGACGGGGAGCTGTTTTTT. This chain links TRBV10-3 with TRBJ2-2; 9 nucleotides agree with TRBD1. This CDR3 has 14 amino acids. Per germline, CDR1 ENHRY and CDR2 SYGVKD. Germline trimming cut 5 bases from V and 7 bases from J; bases unmatched to any gene: 5.

This clonotype was detected only a few times. The genes are TRBV7-9 and TRBJ1-1, with TRBD1 as a possible D gene (6 bases). The CDR3 has 15 residues. V lost 4 bases to trimming and J lost 3 bases, with 15 bases between them. Germline values: CDR1 SEHNR, CDR2 FQNEAQ (reference sequence). CDR3 nucleotide sequence: TGTGCCAGCAGCTCGTCGGGGGGCTGGGACACTGAAGCTTTCTTT. Translating it yields CASSSSGGWDTEAFF.

The table lists this clonotype with many counts. The chain links TRBV30 to TRBJ1-2; D is uncertain. Germline V lookup: CDR1 GTSNPN, CDR2 SVGIG (reference sequence). CDR3 size: 14 residues. Trimming removed 0 bases at V and 5 bases at J, with 13 bases between. The CDR3 sequence is CAWSVLGRIYGYTF. The CDR3 bases are TGTGCCTGGAGTGTGCTCGGGAGAATATATGGCTACACCTTC.

Of note for this clonotype: This may be a read error, as it is one base from a much larger clone. J is TRBJ1-2 and V is TRBV6-1; D is uncertain. This CDR3 comprises 13 residues. V was pared by 5 bases and J by 6 bases, with 13 bases between. CDR1 MNHNS and CDR2 SASEGT come from the germline V gene. The CDR3 bases are TGTGCCAGCAGTCTAGAGAGAGGGCATGGCTACACCTTC. It is translated as CASSLERGHGYTF.

This clonotype was observed at least ten times. DNA of the CDR3: TGCGCCAGCAGTCCTGGTCGTGATTACACTGAAGCTTTCTTT. Its protein product is CASSPGRDYTEAFF. The chain recombines TRBV5-1 with TRBJ1-1, with unresolved D. The germline V gene has CDR1 SGHRS and CDR2 YFSETQ. This CDR3 comprises 14 residues. Between the trimmed V and J ends, which lost 5 bases and 3 bases, there was a span of 14 bases.

This chain joins TRBV20-1 and TRBJ2-1; TRBD2 matches 7 bases. Germline CDR1 and CDR2: DFQATT and SNEGSKA (reference sequence). With 5 bases clipped from V and 2 bases from J, the junction kept 21 bases outside the gene matches. The CDR3 is 19 amino acids. The CDR3 spells CSASPFRGLAAAAYNEQFF. As DNA, the CDR3 is TGCAGTGCTTCCCCGTTTCGTGGGCTAGCGGCCGCAGCCTACAATGAGCAGTTCTTC.

This rearrangement joins TRBV4-1 to TRBJ2-2; D uncertain. Per germline, CDR1 MGHRA and CDR2 YSYEKL. The CDR3 runs 18 residues. V was shortened by 0 bases and J by 5 bases, with 19 bases between the two germline ends. The CDR3 DNA sequence: TGCGCCAGCAGCCAAGATGTGGCAGGCAAACTTGATACCGGGGAGCTGTTTTTT. Encoded protein: CASSQDVAGKLDTGELFF.

This clonotype was seen only a few times. V is TRBV19 and J is TRBJ1-1; TRBD1 matches at 12 bases. Germline V gene data show CDR1 as LNHDA and CDR2 as SQIVND (reference sequence). V shed 8 bases, J shed 0 bases, and the junction held 1 base outside the gene matches. The CDR3 contains 14 residues. The CDR3 region is CASGTGGLNTEAFF. Written as DNA, the CDR3 is TGTGCCAGTGGGACAGGGGGCTTGAACACTGAAGCTTTCTTT.

This clonotype occurred many times. This rearrangement joins TRBV15 to TRBJ1-2, with no clear D. This CDR3 has 14 amino acids. Germline V CDR1 and CDR2: LNHNV, YYDKDF (reference sequence). V gave up 3 bases and J gave up 7 bases, with 15 bases separating them. In DNA, the CDR3 is TGTGCCACCAGCAGGGCGACTGTTTTAGGTGGCTACACCTTC. Translated, it gives CATSRATVLGGYTF.

This chain connects TRBV6-1 to TRBJ2-1; 7 bases map to TRBD2. The CDR3 is 16 amino acids. Germline loops: CDR1 MNHNS, CDR2 SASEGT. V was pared by 4 bases and J by 5 bases, with 11 bases of the junction left unmatched. DNA for the CDR3: TGTGCCAGCAGTGCACCCAGTGCGGGAGTTAACAATGAGCAGTTCTTC. It yields the protein CASSAPSAGVNNEQFF.

This clonotype was detected ten times or more. The V and J genes are TRBV6-6 and TRBJ2-4; TRBD1 or TRBD2 may be the D gene (5 bases each). Trimming pared 0 bases from V and 6 bases from J, leaving 9 bases between. This CDR3 has 14 amino acids. Germline CDR1 is MNHNY and CDR2 is SVGAGI (reference sequence). The CDR3 DNA reads TGTGCCAGCAGTTACTCGTCCGGGACAAACATTCAGTACTTC. Its protein product is CASSYSSGTNIQYF.

This clonotype occurred a few times. CDR3 DNA: TGCAGTGCTAGAGATTCCCAGGGGGACGGGTACGAGCAGTACTTC. Protein: CSARDSQGDGYEQYF. This chain connects TRBV20-1 to TRBJ2-7; the match to TRBD1 covers 7 bases. This CDR3 is built from 15 residues. Per germline, CDR1 DFQATT and CDR2 SNEGSKA (reference sequence). V was pared by 0 bases and J by 4 bases, with 9 bases of the junction left unmatched.

This clonotype came up many times. The V and J genes are TRBV12-3 or TRBV12-4 and TRBJ1-2; 9 nucleotides line up with TRBD1. Trimming at V came to 6 bases and at J to 7 bases, leaving 9 bases not matched to a gene. This CDR3 has 14 residues. CDR3 protein: CASSRDRALFGYTF. DNA of the CDR3: TGTGCCAGCAGCCGGGACAGGGCTCTCTTTGGCTACACCTTC.

On this clonotype: This may stem from a read error, because a much larger clone lies one nucleotide away. The gene calls are TRBV6-5 and TRBJ2-5; 11 bases line up with TRBD2. Germline V CDR1 and CDR2: MNHEY, SVGAGI. This CDR3 contains 15 residues. CDR3 loop: CAGSFTLAGDETQYF. CDR3 bases: TGTGCCGGCAGTTTCACACTAGCGGGAGATGAGACCCAGTACTTC.

The genes are TRBV7-9 and TRBJ1-2, with D possibly matching TRBD1 (6 bases). The CDR3 loop spans 16 amino acids. In germline, CDR1 is SEHNR, CDR2 FQNEAQ (reference sequence). Trimming shortened V by 1 base and J by 0 bases, and 12 bases separated the two germline ends. The CDR3 here is CASSLVGGAANYGYTF. CDR3 nucleotides: TGTGCCAGCAGCTTAGTAGGGGGGGCCGCTAACTATGGCTACACCTTC.

This clonotype was seen ten or more times. The chain employs TRBV6-2 or TRBV6-3 and TRBJ2-7; D remains unclear. The CDR3 totals 14 residues. From germline, CDR1 is MNHEY and CDR2 SVGEGT. Trimming stripped 8 bases from V and 3 bases from J, with 17 bases between. The CDR3 DNA sequence: TGTGCCAGCCGAAACCAAGAAGGATTCTACGAGCAGTACTTC. Protein: CASRNQEGFYEQYF.

The chain carries TRBV7-9 and TRBJ2-7; maybe TRBD1 (7 bases). Deletions cut 5 bases from V and 2 bases from J, with 13 bases between. The CDR3 is 14 amino acids. The germline gives CDR1 SEHNR, CDR2 FQNEAQ (reference sequence). Written as DNA, the CDR3 is TGTGCCAGCAGCCGGAGGGACAGTACCTACGAGCAGTACTTC. This translates into CASSRRDSTYEQYF.

The sample holds many counts of this clonotype. V is TRBV7-2 and J is TRBJ1-2, with 9 nucleotides matching TRBD1. Germline trimming cut 5 bases from V and 2 bases from J; bases unmatched to any gene: 6. Per the germline V gene, CDR1 is SGHTA and CDR2 is FQGNSA. This CDR3 comprises 15 residues. DNA of the CDR3: TGTGCCAGCAGCCAAGGGACAGGGAAAAACTATGGCTACACCTTC. It codes for CASSQGTGKNYGYTF.

This rearrangement joins TRBV20-1 to TRBJ1-1, with a tentative D call TRBD1 (6 bases). V lost 6 bases to trimming and J lost 0 bases, with 11 bases between them. The CDR3 runs to 13 residues. Germline assignment: CDR1 DFQATT and CDR2 SNEGSKA (reference sequence). This CDR3 is CSADDRLNTEAFF. CDR3 nucleotide sequence: TGCAGTGCCGATGACAGGCTGAACACTGAAGCTTTCTTT.

The CDR3 here is CASSAGTGWIGEQYF. DNA for the CDR3: TGTGCCAGCAGTGCCGGGACAGGGTGGATTGGGGAGCAGTACTTC. The V gene is TRBV2, the J gene TRBJ2-7; 9 bases fit TRBD1. The length of the CDR3 is 15 residues. Trimming took 4 bases from V and 7 from J; bases not matched to a gene: 11. Germline loops: CDR1 SNHLY, CDR2 FYNNEI.